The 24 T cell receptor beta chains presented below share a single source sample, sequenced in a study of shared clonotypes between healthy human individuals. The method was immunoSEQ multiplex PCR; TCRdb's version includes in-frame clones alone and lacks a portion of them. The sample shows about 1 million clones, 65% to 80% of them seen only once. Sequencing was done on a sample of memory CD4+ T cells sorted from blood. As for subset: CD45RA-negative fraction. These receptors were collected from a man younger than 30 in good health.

The CDR3 sequence: CATRTGPSYEQYF. CDR3 DNA sequence: TGTGCCACGAGAACAGGGCCCTCCTACGAGCAGTACTTC. The chain uses TRBV7-9 and TRBJ2-7; D is perhaps TRBD1 (6 bases). This CDR3 contains 13 residues. CDR1 and CDR2 from the germline V gene are SEHNR and FQNEAQ (reference sequence). V was cut by 10 bases and J by 0 bases, with 13 bases left in between.

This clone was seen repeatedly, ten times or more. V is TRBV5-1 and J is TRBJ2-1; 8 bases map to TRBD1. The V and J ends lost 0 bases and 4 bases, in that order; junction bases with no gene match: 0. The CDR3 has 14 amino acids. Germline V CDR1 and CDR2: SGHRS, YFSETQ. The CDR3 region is CASSLGTGYNEQFF. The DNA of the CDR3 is TGCGCCAGCAGCTTGGGGACAGGGTACAATGAGCAGTTCTTC.

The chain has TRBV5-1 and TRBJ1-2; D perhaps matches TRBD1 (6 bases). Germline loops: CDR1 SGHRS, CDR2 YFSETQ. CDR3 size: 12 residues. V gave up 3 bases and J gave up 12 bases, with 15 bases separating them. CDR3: CASSSGGPLHTF. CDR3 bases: TGCGCCAGCAGCTCGGGGGGGCCGCTGCACACCTTC. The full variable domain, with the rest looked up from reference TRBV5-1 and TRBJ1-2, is KAGVTQTPRYLIKTRGQQVTLSCSPISGHRSVSWYQQTPGQGLQFLFEYFSETQRNKGNFPGRFSGRQFSNSRSEMNVSTLELGDSALYLCASSSGGPLHTFGSGTRLTVV.

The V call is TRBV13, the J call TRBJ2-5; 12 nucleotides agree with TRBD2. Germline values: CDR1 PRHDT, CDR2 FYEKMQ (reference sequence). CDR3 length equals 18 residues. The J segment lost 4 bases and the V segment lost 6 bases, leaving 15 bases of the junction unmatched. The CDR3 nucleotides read TGTGCCAGCAGACGGCTTGGGGCAGAGACTAGCGGGAGAGAGACCCAGTACTTC. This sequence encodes CASRRLGAETSGRETQYF.

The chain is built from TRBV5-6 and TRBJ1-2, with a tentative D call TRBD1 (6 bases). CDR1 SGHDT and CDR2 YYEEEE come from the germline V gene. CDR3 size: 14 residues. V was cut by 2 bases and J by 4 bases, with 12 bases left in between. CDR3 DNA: TGTGCCAGCAGCTTTCCTGCAGGGGCCTATGGCTACACCTTC. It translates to CASSFPAGAYGYTF.

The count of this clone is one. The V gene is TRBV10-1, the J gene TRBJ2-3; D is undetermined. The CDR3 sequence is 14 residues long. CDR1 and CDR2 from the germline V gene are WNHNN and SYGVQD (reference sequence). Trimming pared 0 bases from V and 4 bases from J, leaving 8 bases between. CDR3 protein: CASSESSGADTQYF. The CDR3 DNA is TGCGCCAGCAGTGAGTCGTCGGGCGCAGATACGCAGTATTTT.

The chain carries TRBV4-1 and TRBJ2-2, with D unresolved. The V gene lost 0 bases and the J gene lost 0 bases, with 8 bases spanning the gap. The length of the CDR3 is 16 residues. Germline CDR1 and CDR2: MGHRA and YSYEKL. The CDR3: CASSQEPPPNTGELFF. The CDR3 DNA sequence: TGCGCCAGCAGCCAAGAGCCCCCTCCGAACACCGGGGAGCTGTTTTTT.

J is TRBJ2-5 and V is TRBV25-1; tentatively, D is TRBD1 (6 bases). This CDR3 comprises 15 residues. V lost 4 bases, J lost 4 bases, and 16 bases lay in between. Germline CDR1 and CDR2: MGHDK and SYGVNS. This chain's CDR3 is CASSAWIAGVETQYF. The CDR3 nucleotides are TGTGCCAGCAGTGCCTGGATTGCAGGGGTAGAGACCCAGTACTTC.

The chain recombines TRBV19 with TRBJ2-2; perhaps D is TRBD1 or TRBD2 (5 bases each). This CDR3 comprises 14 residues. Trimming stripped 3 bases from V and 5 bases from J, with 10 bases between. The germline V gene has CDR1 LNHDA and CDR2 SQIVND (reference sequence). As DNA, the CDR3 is TGTGCCAGTAGTATTCCGGGGCGGACCGGGGAGCTGTTTTTT. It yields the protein CASSIPGRTGELFF.

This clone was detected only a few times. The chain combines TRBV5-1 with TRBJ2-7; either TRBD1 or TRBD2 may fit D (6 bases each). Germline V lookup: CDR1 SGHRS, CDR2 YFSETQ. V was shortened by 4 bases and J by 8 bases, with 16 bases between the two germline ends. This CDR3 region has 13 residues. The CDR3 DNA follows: TGCGCCAGCAGCGCAGGAAGGGGGAGGCAGCAGTACTTC. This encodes CASSAGRGRQQYF.

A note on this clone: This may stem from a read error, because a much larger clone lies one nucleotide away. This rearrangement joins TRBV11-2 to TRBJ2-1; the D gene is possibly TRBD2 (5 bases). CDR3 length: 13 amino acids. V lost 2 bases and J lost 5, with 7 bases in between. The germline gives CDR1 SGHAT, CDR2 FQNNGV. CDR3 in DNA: TGTGCCAGCAGCTTATCCGGGGACAATGAGCAGTTCTTC. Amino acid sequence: CASSLSGDNEQFF.

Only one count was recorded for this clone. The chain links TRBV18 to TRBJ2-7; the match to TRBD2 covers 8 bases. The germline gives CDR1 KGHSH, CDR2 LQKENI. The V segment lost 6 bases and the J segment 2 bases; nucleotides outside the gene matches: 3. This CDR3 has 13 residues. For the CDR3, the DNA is TGTGCCAGCTCCGCGGGGGGAACCTACGAGCAGTACTTC. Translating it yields CASSAGGTYEQYF.

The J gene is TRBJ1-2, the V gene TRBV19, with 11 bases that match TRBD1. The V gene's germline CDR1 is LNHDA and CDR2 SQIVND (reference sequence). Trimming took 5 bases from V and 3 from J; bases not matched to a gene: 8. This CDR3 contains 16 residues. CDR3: CASSSRGQGAYYGYTF. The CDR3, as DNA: TGTGCCAGTAGTTCCCGTGGACAGGGGGCTTACTATGGCTACACCTTC.

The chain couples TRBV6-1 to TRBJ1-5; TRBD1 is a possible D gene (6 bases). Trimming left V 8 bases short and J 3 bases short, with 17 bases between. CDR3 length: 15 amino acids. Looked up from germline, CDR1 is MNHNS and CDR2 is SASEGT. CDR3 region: CASRGLTGNNQPQHF. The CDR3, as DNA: TGTGCCAGCCGCGGTTTAACAGGGAACAATCAGCCCCAGCATTTT.

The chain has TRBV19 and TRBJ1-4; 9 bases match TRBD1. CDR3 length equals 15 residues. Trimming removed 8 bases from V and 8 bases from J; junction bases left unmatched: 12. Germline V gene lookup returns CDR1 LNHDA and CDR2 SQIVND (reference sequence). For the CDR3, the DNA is TGTGCCAGTCGAAAAACCAGGACAGGGGACGAAAAACTGTTTTTT. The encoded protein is CASRKTRTGDEKLFF. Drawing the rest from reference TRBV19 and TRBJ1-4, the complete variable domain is DGGITQSPKYLFRKEGQNVTLSCEQNLNHDAMYWYRQDPGQGLRLIYYSQIVNDFQKGDIAEGYSVSREKKESFPLTVTSAQKNPTAFYLCASRKTRTGDEKLFFGSGTQLSVL.

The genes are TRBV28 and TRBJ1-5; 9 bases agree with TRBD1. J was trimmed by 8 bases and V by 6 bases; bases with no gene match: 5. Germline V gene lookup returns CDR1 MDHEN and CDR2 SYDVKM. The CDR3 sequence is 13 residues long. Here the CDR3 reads CASRLQGAKPQHF. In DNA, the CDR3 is TGTGCCAGCAGGCTACAGGGGGCGAAGCCCCAGCATTTT. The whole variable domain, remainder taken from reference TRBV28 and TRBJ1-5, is DVKVTQSSRYLVKRTGEKVFLECVQDMDHENMFWYRQDPGLGLRLIYFSYDVKMKEKGDIPEGYSVSREKKERFSLILESASTNQTSMYLCASRLQGAKPQHFGDGTRLSIL.

The CDR3 region has the DNA TGTGCCAGTAGGAGTCCGGGACAGGGGGCATCAGCTTTCTTT. Its protein is CASRSPGQGASAFF. The chain uses TRBV19 and TRBJ1-1, with TRBD1 matching over 12 bases. The length of the CDR3 is 14 residues. CDR1 is LNHDA and CDR2 is SQIVND in the germline V gene (reference sequence). The junction had 9 bases not matched to a gene; V was cut back by 6 bases and J by 10 bases.

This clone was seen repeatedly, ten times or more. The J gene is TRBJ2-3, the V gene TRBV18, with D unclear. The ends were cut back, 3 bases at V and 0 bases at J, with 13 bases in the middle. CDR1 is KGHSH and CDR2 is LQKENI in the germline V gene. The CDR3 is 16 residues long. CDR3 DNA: TGTGCCAGCTCACCCCTAATGGGATCTAGCACAGATACGCAGTATTTT. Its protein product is CASSPLMGSSTDTQYF.

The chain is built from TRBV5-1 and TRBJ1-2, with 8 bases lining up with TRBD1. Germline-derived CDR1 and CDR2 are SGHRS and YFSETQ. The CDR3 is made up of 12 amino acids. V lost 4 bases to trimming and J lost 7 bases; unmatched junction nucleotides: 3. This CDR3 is CASSEQGVGYTF. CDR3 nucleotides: TGCGCCAGCAGCGAACAGGGGGTTGGCTACACCTTC.

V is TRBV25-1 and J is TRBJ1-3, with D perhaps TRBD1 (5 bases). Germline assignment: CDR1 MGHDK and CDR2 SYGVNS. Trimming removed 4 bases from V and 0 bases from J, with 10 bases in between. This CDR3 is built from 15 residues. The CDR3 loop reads CASSGGPNSGNTIYF. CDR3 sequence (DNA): TGTGCCAGCAGTGGGGGACCGAACTCTGGAAACACCATATATTTT.

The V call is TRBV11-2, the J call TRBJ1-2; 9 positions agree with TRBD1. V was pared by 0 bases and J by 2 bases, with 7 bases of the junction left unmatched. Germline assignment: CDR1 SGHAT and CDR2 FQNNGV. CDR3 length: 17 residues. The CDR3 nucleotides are TGTGCCAGCAGCTTAGAGGGTTTCGGGACAGGGAACTATGGCTACACCTTC. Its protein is CASSLEGFGTGNYGYTF.

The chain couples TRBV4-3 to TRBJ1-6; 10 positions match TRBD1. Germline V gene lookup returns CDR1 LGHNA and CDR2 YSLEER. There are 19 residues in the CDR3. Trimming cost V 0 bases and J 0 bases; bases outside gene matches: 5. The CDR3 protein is CASSQDMGQGYSYNSPLHF. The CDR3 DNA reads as TGCGCCAGCAGCCAAGATATGGGACAGGGGTACTCCTATAATTCACCCCTCCACTTT.

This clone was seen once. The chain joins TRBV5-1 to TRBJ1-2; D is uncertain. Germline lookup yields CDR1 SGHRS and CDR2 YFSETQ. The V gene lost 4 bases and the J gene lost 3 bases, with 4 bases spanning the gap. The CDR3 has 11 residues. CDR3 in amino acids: CASSKDYGYTF. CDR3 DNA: TGCGCCAGCAGCAAGGACTATGGCTACACCTTC.

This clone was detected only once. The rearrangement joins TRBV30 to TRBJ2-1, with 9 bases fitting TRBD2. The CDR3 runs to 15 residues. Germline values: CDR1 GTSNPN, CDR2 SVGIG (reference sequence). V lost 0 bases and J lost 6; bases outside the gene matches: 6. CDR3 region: CAWSVGSSGINEQFF. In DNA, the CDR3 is TGTGCCTGGAGTGTAGGGTCTAGCGGGATCAATGAGCAGTTCTTC.